This entry features one T cell receptor (beta chain) sequence. These data come from a study of blood T cell repertoires in COVID-19. Overall study context: Samples taken during acute and convalescent COVID-19 were collected in the United States, Italy and Spain.

Generated by immunoSEQ multiplex PCR, the TCRdb table keeps only in-frame clones and is missing some. The table shows about 130,000 clones, with about 82% occurring only once. Between the trimmed V and J ends, which lost 1 base and 2 bases, there was a span of 6 bases. CDR1 is LGHNA and CDR2 is YSLEER in the germline V gene. The CDR3 length is 14 residues. The sequencing sample was made of peripheral blood. The source of this sequence is a human donor in a cohort sampled during active COVID-19. The chain uses TRBV4-3 and TRBJ1-5; D is ambiguous. The CDR3 sequence: CASSQAVGNQPQHF. The CDR3 DNA reads as TGCGCCAGCAGCCAAGCAGTGGGCAATCAGCCCCAGCATTTT.